This paragraph reports one TCR beta chain. Sequencing was performed with immunoSEQ multiplex PCR; in TCRdb, only in-frame clones are kept and a portion is missing. The table lists tens of thousands of clones, approximately 87% of them singletons. The data derive from a study of T cell changes during pregnancy in multiple sclerosis. The CDR3 contains 14 residues. Germline CDR1 reads SGDLS; CDR2 reads YYNGEE. The germline V and J ends were trimmed by 4 bases and 1 base, with 11 bases remaining between them. The receptor comes from a female donor in good health, enrolled as a control in a pregnancy study. The rearrangement joins TRBV9 to TRBJ1-2; D ambiguous. The material sequenced was peripheral blood, taken after pregnancy. The CDR3 sequence is CASSPREGNYGYTF. CDR3 nucleotide sequence: TGTGCCAGCAGCCCCCGGGAGGGTAACTATGGCTACACCTTC.